What follows describes a single T cell receptor beta chain. Its antigen is not identified. The data were taken from a study of cytomegalovirus exposure and HLA in healthy donors. Regarding the study as a whole: CMV serostatus was the only recorded immune exposure for donors. In a later analysis, a missense DCLRE1C variant was linked to TCR beta V- and J-gene trimming.

This CDR3 region has 17 residues. 13 Jbeta primers and 60 Vbeta primers were used for the PCR. Profiling relied on immunoSEQ multiplex PCR, and the TCRdb table lists in-frame clones only, not all of them. The table records approximately 110,000 clones, 74% of them present only once. As for the donors, each was a healthy bone marrow donor. Each donor was nominally healthy when sampled (though unrecorded immune exposures were likely). This chain connects TRBV21-1 to TRBJ1-2; TRBD1, as called in the table, went unchecked against the DNA. TRBV21-1 is a pseudogene. Sequencing input: PBMCs. This TCR was recovered from a man aged 45-60 years in good health and CMV-seropositive. The CDR3 protein is CASSKDVKDRGNYGYTF. DNA for the CDR3: TGTGCCAGCAGCAAAGACGTGAAGGACAGGGGGAACTATGGCTACACCTTC.